These 28 T cell receptor beta chains share one sample of origin, sequenced in a study of T cells after yellow fever vaccination. MiXCR was run by TCRdb on the 5' RACE reads, yielding one entry per CDR3 protein. Among fewer than 90,000 distinct CDR3 sequences listed, approximately 7% were seen once. Sequences were derived from CD8+ T cells sorted from PBMCs, sampled less than 6 days after the first yellow fever vaccination. The source of these receptors is a man aged 18 to 35 who received the YFV17D yellow fever vaccine.

J is TRBJ1-6 and V is TRBV12-3 or TRBV12-4; unclear D gene. This CDR3 is built from 13 residues. Trimming stripped 0 bases from V and 9 bases from J, with 6 bases between. CDR3 in amino acids: CASSLATISPLHF. The DNA for the CDR3 is TGTGCCAGCAGTTTAGCCACCATTTCACCCCTCCACTTT.

As regards this clonotype: With a much larger clone just one base away, this may be a read error. V gene TRBV15 combines with J gene TRBJ2-3; D is perhaps TRBD2 (7 bases). Germline assignment: CDR1 LNHNV and CDR2 YYDKDF (reference sequence). Trimming cost V 0 bases and J 14 bases, with 24 bases left between them. This CDR3 region has 16 residues. The CDR3 reads CATSRDLSPLEGEGYF. For the CDR3, the DNA is TGTGCCACCAGCAGAGATCTTTCCCCGTTGGAGGGGGAGGGGTATTTT.

There are a few counts of this clonotype. The V call is TRBV27, the J call TRBJ2-7, with 9 nucleotides matching TRBD1. Trimming took 2 bases from V and 6 from J; bases not matched to a gene: 5. CDR3 length: 14 residues. Germline V gene sequence: CDR1 MNHEY, CDR2 SMNVEV (reference sequence). The chain's CDR3 is CASSLTDRGPEQYV. The CDR3 DNA reads TGTGCCAGCAGTTTAACGGACAGGGGACCCGAGCAGTACGTC.

At least ten counts were recorded for this clonotype. This rearrangement joins TRBV20-1 to TRBJ1-2; D not certain. Germline V CDR1 and CDR2: DFQATT, SNEGSKA (reference sequence). Trimming took off 3 bases at V and 1 base at J, with 9 bases between the two ends. CDR3 length equals 13 residues. CDR3 nucleotide sequence: TGCAGTGCTAGCTCAGGAGATAACTATGGCTACACCTTC. Translated: CSASSGDNYGYTF.

This clonotype was counted at least ten times. A read error may account for a junction end that differs from germline. The chain carries TRBV10-3 and TRBJ2-7; no firm D call. The CDR3 has 11 amino acids. Per germline, CDR1 ENHRY and CDR2 SYGVKD. For the CDR3, the DNA is TGTGCCATCAGTGAGTCCTCCGAGCAGTACTTC. Its translation is CAISESSEQYF.

The rearrangement uses TRBV15 and TRBJ2-5; 7 positions agree with TRBD2. V lost 0 bases, J lost 5 bases, and 3 bases stayed unmatched. CDR1 is LNHNV and CDR2 is YYDKDF in the germline V gene (reference sequence). CDR3 length: 14 residues. Written as DNA, the CDR3 is TGTGCCACCAGCAGAGATTTCGGGGGGGAGACCCAGTACTTC. Translating gives CATSRDFGGETQYF.

In its sample, this clonotype was seen a few times. The chain has TRBV12-3 or TRBV12-4 and TRBJ2-7; weak D call: TRBD1 (5 bases). The length of the CDR3 is 12 residues. V shed 10 bases and J shed 1 base, with 11 bases lying between them. Written as DNA, the CDR3 is TGTGCCACCCAACAGGAGTCCTACGAGCAGTACTTC. It is translated as CATQQESYEQYF.

This clonotype has at least ten counts. The V and J genes are TRBV5-1 and TRBJ2-7, with D perhaps matching TRBD1 (5 bases). The V gene lost 0 bases and the J gene lost 2 bases, with 12 bases spanning the gap. Germline-derived CDR1 and CDR2 are SGHRS and YFSETQ. This CDR3 has 15 residues. CDR3 sequence reads: CASSLVPGSAYEQYF. The CDR3 DNA is TGCGCCAGCAGCTTGGTGCCAGGGTCGGCCTACGAGCAGTACTTC. Based on the CDR3 plus reference TRBV5-1 and TRBJ2-7, the full variable domain is KAGVTQTPRYLIKTRGQQVTLSCSPISGHRSVSWYQQTPGQGLQFLFEYFSETQRNKGNFPGRFSGRQFSNSRSEMNVSTLELGDSALYLCASSLVPGSAYEQYFGPGTRLTVT.

Only a few counts were recorded for this clonotype. The chain employs TRBV5-6 and TRBJ1-6; no clear D. V was clipped by 0 bases and J by 5 bases, with 6 bases between them. Germline CDR1 is SGHDT and CDR2 is YYEEEE. This CDR3 comprises 14 residues. The CDR3: CASSLGRDNSPLHF. CDR3 DNA: TGTGCCAGCAGCTTGGGCAGAGATAATTCACCCCTCCACTTT.

The gene calls are TRBV10-1 and TRBJ2-2, with 9 bases lining up with TRBD2. Germline values: CDR1 WNHNN, CDR2 SYGVQD (reference sequence). This CDR3 is 17 amino acids long. V lost 4 bases and J lost 7; bases outside the gene matches: 13. The CDR3 nucleotides read TGCGCCAGCAGTGGGGTTAAAGCGGGGGGCCAGAGCGGGGAGCTGTTTTTT. Protein sequence: CASSGVKAGGQSGELFF.

This chain connects TRBV4-3 to TRBJ2-3, with a weak D call TRBD2 (7 bases). Trimming took off 0 bases at V and 5 bases at J, with 15 bases between the two ends. Germline V gene lookup returns CDR1 LGHNA and CDR2 YSLEER. CDR3 length: 16 residues. The CDR3 DNA reads as TGCGCCAGCAGCCAAGATGGGACGGGGGGCCGAGATACGCAGTATTTT. The encoded protein is CASSQDGTGGRDTQYF.

This clonotype was detected only a few times. The gene calls are TRBV7-6 and TRBJ2-3, with 8 bases lining up with TRBD1. CDR3 length equals 16 residues. Looked up from germline, CDR1 is SGHVS and CDR2 is FNYEAQ. Trimming removed 1 base from V and 3 bases from J; junction bases left unmatched: 6. CDR3 DNA sequence: TGTGCCAGCAGCTTAGGGACAGGGCGGTTTACAGATACGCAGTATTTT. It translates to CASSLGTGRFTDTQYF.

This clonotype was counted a few times. This may stem from a read error, because a much larger clone lies one nucleotide away. This chain uses TRBV4-2 with TRBJ2-3, with 10 bases fitting TRBD2. CDR1 and CDR2 from the germline V gene are LGHNA and YNFKEQ. The V gene end was trimmed by 0 bases and the J gene end by 2 bases; junction bases not matched to a gene: 2. The CDR3 sequence is 16 residues long. Here the CDR3 DNA reads TGTGCCAGCAGCCAAGATCTAGCGGGGGACACAGATACGCAGTATTTT. Its protein is CASSQDLAGDTDTQYF.

V usage is TRBV5-1 and J usage is TRBJ2-6, with D possibly called TRBD1 or TRBD2 (5 bases each). Trimming took 3 bases from V and 1 from J, leaving 11 bases between them. CDR3 length: 16 residues. Germline CDR1 reads SGHRS; CDR2 reads YFSETQ. In nucleotides, the CDR3 is TGCGCCAGCAGCTGGGGGAGTAGGTCTGGGGCCAACGTCCTGACTTTC. Its translation: CASSWGSRSGANVLTF.

The V call is TRBV5-6, the J call TRBJ2-3, with D possibly called TRBD1 or TRBD2 (6 bases each). The CDR3 contains 15 residues. Trimming removed 0 bases at V and 3 bases at J, with 11 bases between. Per germline, CDR1 SGHDT and CDR2 YYEEEE. This chain's CDR3 is CASSLEGGLTDTQYF. Here the CDR3 DNA reads TGTGCCAGCAGCTTGGAGGGGGGCTTGACAGATACGCAGTATTTT. Filled out from reference TRBV5-6 and TRBJ2-3, the complete variable domain reads DAGVTQSPTHLIKTRGQQVTLRCSPKSGHDTVSWYQQALGQGPQFIFQYYEEEERQRGNFPDRFSGHQFPNYSSELNVNALLLGDSALYLCASSLEGGLTDTQYFGPGTRLTVL.

This clonotype was counted many times. The rearrangement uses TRBV6-5 and TRBJ1-2, with 8 positions matching TRBD1. Trimming took 6 bases from V and 6 from J; bases not matched to a gene: 12. This CDR3 is 15 amino acids long. The germline V gene has CDR1 MNHEY and CDR2 SVGAGI. CDR3 sequence: CASRLTSGGRNGYTF. In DNA, the CDR3 is TGTGCCAGCAGATTAACTTCAGGGGGCCGGAATGGCTACACCTTC.

This clonotype appeared a few times. The CDR3 region has the DNA TGTGCCAGCAGCCCCGACAGTGATTACTACGAGCAGTACTTC. It yields the protein CASSPDSDYYEQYF. This rearrangement joins TRBV3-1 to TRBJ2-7; D is possibly TRBD1 (5 bases). V gave up 4 bases and J gave up 3 bases, with 13 bases separating them. This CDR3 has 14 amino acids. Germline V gene lookup returns CDR1 LGHDT and CDR2 YNNKEL (reference sequence).

The chain joins TRBV7-7 to TRBJ1-5; D remains ambiguous. The CDR3 is made up of 15 amino acids. Trimming removed 1 base at V and 7 bases at J, with 14 bases between. Germline CDR1 and CDR2: SSHAT and FNYEAQ (reference sequence). The CDR3 coding sequence is TGTGCCAGCAGCTTAGACGATAGGGTTCGGCAGCCCCAGCATTTT. As protein: CASSLDDRVRQPQHF. Together with reference TRBV7-7 and TRBJ1-5, the CDR3 gives the full variable domain: GAGVSQSPRYKVTKRGQDVTLRCDPISSHATLYWYQQALGQGPEFLTYFNYEAQPDKSGLPSDRFSAERPEGSISTLTIQRTEQRDSAMYRCASSLDDRVRQPQHFGDGTRLSIL.

The chain employs TRBV28 and TRBJ2-5; 16 bases fit TRBD2. V gave up 8 bases and J gave up 5 bases; unmatched junction bases: 5. CDR1 and CDR2 from the germline V gene are MDHEN and SYDVKM. This CDR3 is 15 amino acids long. Written as DNA, the CDR3 is TGTGCCAGCGGGACTAGCGGGGGGGCCCTGGAGACCCAGTACTTC. This codes for CASGTSGGALETQYF. Using reference TRBV28 and TRBJ2-5 for the parts outside the CDR3, the full variable domain is DVKVTQSSRYLVKRTGEKVFLECVQDMDHENMFWYRQDPGLGLRLIYFSYDVKMKEKGDIPEGYSVSREKKERFSLILESASTNQTSMYLCASGTSGGALETQYFGPGTRLLVL.

In its sample, this clonotype was seen a few times. The chain is built from TRBV11-1 and TRBJ2-2, with D possibly TRBD1 on 5 matching bases. V lost 1 base and J lost 6, with 9 bases in between. Germline V gene lookup returns CDR1 SGHAT and CDR2 FQDESV (reference sequence). This CDR3 comprises 14 residues. CDR3 loop: CASSLGQGSGELFF. As DNA, the CDR3 is TGTGCCAGCAGCTTAGGGCAGGGCTCCGGGGAGCTGTTTTTT.

This clonotype was counted ten times or more. The chain employs TRBV9 and TRBJ2-5, with 10 nucleotides matching TRBD2. The CDR3 is 17 residues long. Germline lookup yields CDR1 SGDLS and CDR2 YYNGEE. J was trimmed by 5 bases and V by 2 bases; bases with no gene match: 12. CDR3 DNA sequence: TGTGCCAGCAGCGTGGGGACTAGCGCTAGGACGGATGAGACCCAGTACTTC. Its protein product is CASSVGTSARTDETQYF.

This chain uses TRBV5-5 with TRBJ1-2; D is unclear. The V gene's germline CDR1 is SGHKS and CDR2 YYEKEE (reference sequence). This CDR3 is built from 15 residues. Trimming took 1 base from V and 0 from J, leaving 10 bases between them. CDR3 nucleotide sequence: TGTGCCAGCAGCTTGAATGGGTATCCTAACTATGGCTACACCTTC. Protein sequence: CASSLNGYPNYGYTF.

This clonotype was seen ten or more times. The rearrangement uses TRBV6-2 or TRBV6-3 and TRBJ2-1, with D unresolved. The CDR3 covers 13 residues. Germline V CDR1 and CDR2: MNHEY, SVGEGT. V shed 2 bases and J shed 8 bases, with 10 bases lying between them. CDR3 in DNA: TGTGCCAGCAGTTACGCGCAAAGGTATGAGCAGTTCTTC. It is translated as CASSYAQRYEQFF.

A few counts support this clonotype. This chain joins TRBV12-3 or TRBV12-4 and TRBJ2-7, with D tentatively TRBD1 or TRBD2 (5 bases each). V dropped 7 bases and J dropped 2 bases, with 21 bases sitting between them. The CDR3 has 16 amino acids. The CDR3 nucleotides read TGTGCCAGCACCTCAGGGACGGTTTGGGCTCCCTACGAGCAGTACTTC. This codes for CASTSGTVWAPYEQYF.

The sample holds a few counts of this clonotype. This chain connects TRBV5-6 to TRBJ1-2, with D possibly matching TRBD1 (5 bases). The germline V and J ends were trimmed by 4 bases and 3 bases, with 19 bases remaining between them. CDR1 is SGHDT and CDR2 is YYEEEE in the germline V gene. This CDR3 spans 16 amino acids. The CDR3 DNA reads as TGTGCCAGCAGCGTGACAGTAGGACCTGGGGACTATGGCTACACCTTC. It translates to CASSVTVGPGDYGYTF.

This clonotype was seen a few times. This chain joins TRBV20-1 and TRBJ1-4; TRBD1 might be the D (5 bases). The ends were cut back, 1 base at V and 0 bases at J, with 6 bases in the middle. The CDR3 runs to 14 residues. From germline, CDR1 is DFQATT and CDR2 SNEGSKA (reference sequence). In DNA, the CDR3 is TGCAGTGCTAGAGCGACAGCAACTAATGAAAAACTGTTTTTT. Amino acid sequence: CSARATATNEKLFF.

The genes are TRBV4-1 and TRBJ1-3; the D is unclear. CDR3 length: 13 amino acids. V was cut by 3 bases and J by 7 bases, with 10 bases left in between. Per the germline V gene, CDR1 is MGHRA and CDR2 is YSYEKL. In DNA, the CDR3 is TGCGCCAGCAGCCAGGCCGCGGCGAACACCATATATTTT. It encodes CASSQAAANTIYF.

This clonotype was seen repeatedly, ten times or more. The chain couples TRBV3-1 to TRBJ2-2, with a weak D call TRBD2 (5 bases). This CDR3 region has 13 residues. Germline assignment: CDR1 LGHDT and CDR2 YNNKEL (reference sequence). Trimming removed 3 bases from V and 3 bases from J, with 5 bases in between. CDR3 coding DNA: TGTGCCAGCAGCCACGGGGACACCGGGGAGCTGTTTTTT. It yields the protein CASSHGDTGELFF. Drawing the rest from reference TRBV3-1 and TRBJ2-2, the complete variable domain is DTAVSQTPKYLVTQMGNDKSIKCEQNLGHDTMYWYKQDSKKFLKIMFSYNNKELIINETVPNRFSPKSPDKAHLNLHINSLELGDSAVYFCASSHGDTGELFFGEGSRLTVL.